These 30 T cell receptor beta chains originate from one sample sequenced in a study of T-cell memory formation after mild COVID-19. MiXCR was run by TCRdb on the 5' RACE reads, yielding one entry per CDR3 protein. The table lists some 250,000 distinct CDR3 sequences, 15% to 20% of them singletons. Material: PBMCs or a T cell subset sorted from them (not recorded which). The receptors were sampled from a man aged 18 to 30 who had mild COVID-19 (a few samples of this study predate the infection). Cell type and time point are not known.

The chain recombines TRBV12-3 or TRBV12-4 with TRBJ2-7, with D possibly matching TRBD2 (6 bases). V lost 5 bases to trimming and J lost 3 bases, with 17 bases between them. CDR3 length: 15 amino acids. The DNA for the CDR3 is TGTGCCAGCAGTCCTGCCCCCAGAGCGGGCTACGAGCAGTACTTC. Protein: CASSPAPRAGYEQYF.

The rearrangement joins TRBV29-1 to TRBJ2-7, with D maybe TRBD2 (5 bases). Trimming took 2 bases from V and 8 from J, leaving 16 bases between them. Germline CDR1 reads SQVTM; CDR2 reads ANQGSEA. The CDR3 is made up of 13 amino acids. Here the CDR3 reads CSVEMPGNPQQYF. CDR3 coding DNA: TGCAGCGTTGAAATGCCCGGGAATCCCCAGCAGTACTTC.

The chain recombines TRBV6-2 or TRBV6-3 with TRBJ2-5; 7 bases fit TRBD1. V lost 1 base to trimming and J lost 4 bases; unmatched junction nucleotides: 3. The CDR3 runs 14 residues. Germline V gene lookup returns CDR1 MNHEY and CDR2 SVGEGT. The CDR3 loop reads CASSYWTGTETQYF. The DNA for the CDR3 is TGTGCCAGCAGTTACTGGACAGGCACAGAGACCCAGTACTTC.

This clonotype was counted many times. The gene calls are TRBV6-6 and TRBJ1-5; D is possibly TRBD1 (6 bases). V lost 6 bases to trimming and J lost 1 base, with 13 bases between them. This CDR3 region has 15 residues. CDR1 MNHNY and CDR2 SVGAGI come from the germline V gene (reference sequence). The CDR3 spells CASSLQGGSNQPQHF. CDR3 in DNA: TGTGCCAGCAGCCTACAGGGTGGGAGCAATCAGCCCCAGCATTTT.

This clonotype was counted only a few times. The chain combines TRBV5-1 with TRBJ2-7; 12 bases match TRBD2. CDR1 is SGHRS, CDR2 YFSETQ, per germline. Unmatched junction bases numbered 8, after V lost 4 bases and J lost 6 bases. This CDR3 spans 15 amino acids. The CDR3 sequence is CASSNSTSGGLEQYF. The CDR3 DNA reads as TGCGCCAGCAGCAACAGCACTAGCGGGGGGCTCGAGCAGTACTTC.

The V call is TRBV29-1, the J call TRBJ2-5, with 9 bases identical to TRBD2. The CDR3 totals 13 residues. CDR1 SQVTM and CDR2 ANQGSEA come from the germline V gene. Trimming at V came to 4 bases and at J to 5 bases, leaving 5 bases not matched to a gene. CDR3 protein: CSVAAGGGETQYF. The DNA for the CDR3 is TGCAGCGTTGCAGCGGGGGGCGGGGAGACCCAGTACTTC. Together with reference TRBV29-1 and TRBJ2-5, the CDR3 gives the full variable domain: SAVISQKPSRDICQRGTSLTIQCQVDSQVTMMFWYRQQPGQSLTLIATANQGSEATYESGFVIDKFPISRPNLTFSTLTVSNMSPEDSSIYLCSVAAGGGETQYFGPGTRLLVL.

V usage is TRBV6-1 and J usage is TRBJ1-6; maybe TRBD1 (6 bases). In germline, CDR1 is MNHNS, CDR2 SASEGT. This CDR3 region has 18 residues. Deletions cut 8 bases from V and 1 base from J, with 21 bases between. The CDR3 coding sequence is TGTGCCAGCGGCAGGGTCACAGGGACTTATTCCTATAATTCACCCCTCCACTTT. Its protein product is CASGRVTGTYSYNSPLHF.

The chain joins TRBV5-4 to TRBJ2-5, with D perhaps TRBD2 (6 bases). The V gene's germline CDR1 is SGHNT and CDR2 YYREEE (reference sequence). V was trimmed by 3 bases and J by 4 bases, leaving 13 bases between them. The CDR3 covers 14 residues. The CDR3 bases are TGTGCCAGCAGCTCCCAAGCCGGGGGAGAGACCCAGTACTTC. This encodes CASSSQAGGETQYF.

In its sample, this clonotype was seen a few times. CDR3 sequence (DNA): TGTGCCAGCAGTGCGGCCGTTAAGCAGTTCTTC. Amino acids: CASSAAVKQFF. V usage is TRBV2 and J usage is TRBJ2-1; D is unresolved. The CDR3 spans 11 residues. V shed 4 bases and J shed 11 bases, with 9 bases lying between them. Per the germline V gene, CDR1 is SNHLY and CDR2 is FYNNEI. The whole variable domain, remainder taken from reference TRBV2 and TRBJ2-1, is EPEVTQTPSHQVTQMGQEVILRCVPISNHLYFYWYRQILGQKVEFLVSFYNNEISEKSEIFDDQFSVERPDGSNFTLKIRSTKLEDSAMYFCASSAAVKQFFGPGTRLTVL.

In its sample, this clonotype was seen a few times. This sequence joins TRBV5-8 and TRBJ2-7, with 10 nucleotides matching TRBD1. With 4 bases clipped from V and 6 bases from J, the junction kept 4 bases outside the gene matches. Germline CDR1 is SGHTS and CDR2 is YDEGEE. This CDR3 has 13 amino acids. CDR3 in DNA: TGTGCCAGCAGCGCGGACAGGGGGTCCGAGCAGTACGTC. It translates to CASSADRGSEQYV.

The CDR3 DNA is TGTGCCAGCAGCTACGCTAGCTCCTATAATTCACCCCTCCACTTT. Its protein is CASSYASSYNSPLHF. The J gene is TRBJ1-6, the V gene TRBV11-2; no clear D gene. CDR3 size: 15 residues. The V gene lost 4 bases and the J gene lost 0 bases, with 7 bases spanning the gap. Germline-derived CDR1 and CDR2 are SGHAT and FQNNGV.

This sequence joins TRBV29-1 and TRBJ2-6; the D is unclear. The V gene lost 5 bases and the J gene lost 0 bases, with 17 bases spanning the gap. This CDR3 has 17 amino acids. From germline, CDR1 is SQVTM and CDR2 ANQGSEA. This CDR3 is CSVQDTTLLSGANVLTF. In nucleotides, the CDR3 is TGCAGCGTTCAGGATACCACTCTGCTCTCTGGGGCCAACGTCCTGACTTTC.

The chain joins TRBV12-3 or TRBV12-4 to TRBJ1-1; TRBD1 aligns across 9 bases. There are 16 residues in the CDR3. Trimming cost V 3 bases and J 10 bases; bases outside gene matches: 15. The CDR3 loop is CASSFDRGIRTGRAFF. CDR3 bases: TGTGCCAGCAGTTTCGACAGGGGGATCCGGACGGGTCGAGCTTTCTTT.

There are a few counts of this clonotype. The CDR3 DNA reads TGTGCCAGCCATTCGAGCGGGGGAACCTACGAGCAGTACGTC. Protein product: CASHSSGGTYEQYV. The chain employs TRBV2 and TRBJ2-7, with 8 bases fitting TRBD2. Per germline, CDR1 SNHLY and CDR2 FYNNEI. The CDR3 has 14 amino acids. With V trimmed by 8 bases and J by 2 bases, 8 bases remained unmatched.

The CDR3 sequence: CATSAGQPGETQYF. CDR3 DNA: TGTGCCACCAGTGCCGGACAACCGGGGGAGACCCAGTACTTC. The chain has TRBV24-1 and TRBJ2-5, with D perhaps assigned TRBD1 or TRBD2 (5 bases each). V was pared by 5 bases and J by 5 bases, with 14 bases between. Germline-derived CDR1 and CDR2 are KGHDR and SFDVKD. This CDR3 contains 14 residues.

The chain joins TRBV4-3 to TRBJ2-7; D is perhaps TRBD1 or TRBD2 (5 bases each). Trimming shortened V by 1 base and J by 3 bases, and 13 bases separated the two germline ends. Per germline, CDR1 LGHNA and CDR2 YSLEER. The CDR3 loop spans 15 amino acids. In DNA form, the CDR3 reads TGCGCCAGCAGCCAAGGGATTTATGGGGGCTACGAGCAGTACTTC. Residues: CASSQGIYGGYEQYF.

The chain combines TRBV6-1 with TRBJ2-3; 9 positions match TRBD2. Germline CDR1 reads MNHNS; CDR2 reads SASEGT. The CDR3 extends over 14 amino acids. Unmatched junction bases numbered 4, after V lost 6 bases and J lost 3 bases. The CDR3 spells CASRRLADTDTQYF. CDR3 nucleotides: TGTGCCAGCAGGAGACTAGCGGATACAGATACGCAGTATTTT.

The table lists this clonotype with a few counts. This chain uses TRBV6-5 with TRBJ1-2, with unresolved D. This CDR3 is built from 12 residues. Germline V lookup: CDR1 MNHEY, CDR2 SVGAGI. V lost 10 bases, J lost 7 bases, and 16 bases lay in between. DNA for the CDR3: TGTGCCACCTGTCCCCAGGCCGGTGGCTACACCTTC. Its translation: CATCPQAGGYTF.

This chain uses TRBV19 with TRBJ1-1; D unclear. The CDR3 runs to 11 residues. CDR1 is LNHDA and CDR2 is SQIVND in the germline V gene (reference sequence). Trimming took 3 bases from V and 3 from J, leaving 2 bases between them. CDR3 loop: CASSMDTEAFF. The DNA for the CDR3 is TGTGCCAGTAGTATGGACACTGAAGCTTTCTTT.

The chain is built from TRBV6-5 and TRBJ1-1, with D unclear. V was cut by 8 bases and J by 0 bases, with 10 bases left in between. Germline V CDR1 and CDR2: MNHEY, SVGAGI. This CDR3 is built from 13 residues. This CDR3 reads CASASSMNTEAFF. CDR3 nucleotides: TGTGCCAGCGCGTCGAGCATGAACACTGAAGCTTTCTTT.

This clonotype was counted a few times. V usage is TRBV7-9 and J usage is TRBJ2-3; 8 bases map to TRBD1. There are 16 residues in the CDR3. Germline loops: CDR1 SEHNR, CDR2 FQNEAQ (reference sequence). Losses at the gene ends were 4 bases for V and 3 bases for J; bases not matched to a gene: 9. The CDR3 DNA reads TGTGCCAGCAGCTCCCTCCCGGGACAGGCAACAGATACGCAGTATTTT. It codes for CASSSLPGQATDTQYF.

The chain joins TRBV12-3 or TRBV12-4 to TRBJ1-1; tentatively, D is TRBD1 (6 bases). With 7 bases removed from V and 5 bases from J, the gap between germline ends came to 17 bases. This CDR3 has 14 residues. In nucleotides, the CDR3 is TGTGCCAGCACCTGGGGGAGGGGGAGGACTGAAGCTTTCTTT. This encodes CASTWGRGRTEAFF.

This clonotype was counted between two and nine times. The rearrangement links TRBV11-3 to TRBJ2-3; 11 bases line up with TRBD2. This CDR3 spans 16 amino acids. Germline loops: CDR1 SGHNT, CDR2 YENEEA. Trimming at V came to 4 bases and at J to 2 bases, leaving 5 bases not matched to a gene. In DNA, the CDR3 is TGTGCCAGCAGCTCGAGACTAGCGGGGAACACAGATACGCAGTATTTT. Protein sequence: CASSSRLAGNTDTQYF.

This clonotype was recorded at least ten times. The gene calls are TRBV6-5 and TRBJ1-2; tentative D call: TRBD1 (6 bases). Trimming took off 6 bases at V and 4 bases at J, with 15 bases between the two ends. The CDR3 contains 14 residues. Germline values: CDR1 MNHEY, CDR2 SVGAGI. The CDR3 loop is CASSQGSLSYGYTF. In DNA, the CDR3 is TGTGCCAGCAGCCAGGGGAGTTTGAGCTATGGCTACACCTTC.

V usage is TRBV5-1 and J usage is TRBJ2-7; D is uncertain. V dropped 1 base and J dropped 3 bases, with 8 bases sitting between them. The CDR3 runs 13 residues. Looked up from germline, CDR1 is SGHRS and CDR2 is YFSETQ. Written as DNA, the CDR3 is TGCGCCAGCAGCTTGAGGCAAAACTACGAGCAGTACTTC. Translation gives CASSLRQNYEQYF. The full variable domain, in which reference TRBV5-1 and TRBJ2-7 provide the parts outside the CDR3, is KAGVTQTPRYLIKTRGQQVTLSCSPISGHRSVSWYQQTPGQGLQFLFEYFSETQRNKGNFPGRFSGRQFSNSRSEMNVSTLELGDSALYLCASSLRQNYEQYFGPGTRLTVT.

CDR3 bases: TGTGCCAGCAGCTCAGGAGACAGGGCTTACTCTGGGGCCAACGTCCTGACTTTC. This codes for CASSSGDRAYSGANVLTF. The gene calls are TRBV7-9 and TRBJ2-6; 7 bases line up with TRBD1. After removal of 4 bases from V and 0 bases from J, the junction contained 9 bases not matched to a gene. Germline V gene data show CDR1 as SEHNR and CDR2 as FQNEAQ (reference sequence). CDR3 length: 18 amino acids.

The sample holds a few counts of this clonotype. The rearrangement joins TRBV20-1 to TRBJ2-7; D is undetermined. CDR1 is DFQATT and CDR2 is SNEGSKA in the germline V gene (reference sequence). CDR3 length equals 14 residues. V lost 3 bases, J lost 2 bases, and 14 bases lay in between. For the CDR3, the DNA is TGCAGTGCTAGCGGGTATCTCAGCCCCTACGAGCAGTACTTC. It specifies CSASGYLSPYEQYF.

The chain combines TRBV7-2 with TRBJ2-3; 8 bases agree with TRBD2. V lost 4 bases to trimming and J lost 8 bases; unmatched junction nucleotides: 8. This CDR3 region has 14 residues. The germline CDR1 and CDR2 sequences are SGHTA and FQGNSA. The CDR3 bases are TGTGCCAGCAGCTCGGGGGGGGGCGAAGGTACGCAGTATTTT. This encodes CASSSGGGEGTQYF. Full variable domain (rest looked up from reference TRBV7-2 and TRBJ2-3): GAGVSQSPSNKVTEKGKDVELRCDPISGHTALYWYRQSLGQGLEFLIYFQGNSAPDKSGLPSDRFSAERTGGSVSTLTIQRTQQEDSAVYLCASSSGGGEGTQYFGPGTRLTVL.

V gene TRBV4-2 combines with J gene TRBJ2-5; 7 positions match TRBD2. In germline, CDR1 is LGHNA, CDR2 YNFKEQ. The CDR3 loop spans 17 amino acids. After removal of 0 bases from V and 2 bases from J, the junction contained 9 bases not matched to a gene. The CDR3 protein is CASSQDQASGSQETQYF. CDR3 in DNA: TGTGCCAGCAGCCAAGATCAGGCTAGCGGATCGCAAGAGACCCAGTACTTC.

V is TRBV12-3 or TRBV12-4 and J is TRBJ2-2; no clear D. CDR3 length: 15 residues. V was cut by 7 bases and J by 1 base, with 13 bases left in between. The CDR3 region has the DNA TGTGCCAGCACCCTTAGGGCGGTGAACACCGGGGAGCTGTTTTTT. This encodes CASTLRAVNTGELFF.